This entry lists 7 T cell receptor beta chains sequenced from one sample in a study of T cell responses to AZD1222 COVID-19 vaccine. The method was immunoSEQ multiplex PCR; TCRdb's version includes in-frame clones alone and lacks a portion of them. The sample has about 91,000 clones; 88% are singletons. The material sequenced was peripheral blood, taken on day 0 of AZD1222 vaccination. The receptors were sampled from an adult in good health.

The J gene is TRBJ1-1, the V gene TRBV19, with D possibly matching TRBD1 (6 bases). Trimming took off 3 bases at V and 3 bases at J, with 14 bases between the two ends. Germline V gene sequence: CDR1 LNHDA, CDR2 SQIVND (reference sequence). The CDR3 contains 15 residues. As DNA, the CDR3 is TGTGCCAGTAGTATTTTCGGTGCAGGGGACACTGAAGCTTTCTTT. It codes for CASSIFGAGDTEAFF. Full variable domain (outside the CDR3, taken from reference TRBV19 and TRBJ1-1): DGGITQSPKYLFRKEGQNVTLSCEQNLNHDAMYWYRQDPGQGLRLIYYSQIVNDFQKGDIAEGYSVSREKKESFPLTVTSAQKNPTAFYLCASSIFGAGDTEAFFGQGTRLTVV.

This clone appeared a single time. The chain links TRBV6-5 to TRBJ2-1, with D tentatively TRBD2 (5 bases). The CDR3 sequence is 15 residues long. Per germline, CDR1 MNHEY and CDR2 SVGAGI. Trimming removed 7 bases from V and 1 base from J, with 14 bases in between. The CDR3: CASKGAAISYNEQFF. DNA of the CDR3: TGTGCCAGCAAAGGAGCGGCTATTTCCTACAATGAGCAGTTCTTC.

This clone was seen once. The chain employs TRBV6-2 or TRBV6-3 and TRBJ2-3; no reliable D call. The CDR3 has 15 residues. Deletions cut 5 bases from V and 0 bases from J, with 12 bases between. CDR1 and CDR2 (germline): MNHEY, SVGEGT. The CDR3 spells CASSLGSSSTDTQYF. CDR3 in DNA: TGTGCCAGCAGTCTTGGATCCTCTAGCACAGATACGCAGTATTTT.

The V call is TRBV19, the J call TRBJ1-5; D might be TRBD1 (5 bases). This CDR3 spans 16 amino acids. The V and J ends lost 4 bases and 2 bases respectively, with 15 bases between them. Germline CDR1 reads LNHDA; CDR2 reads SQIVND (reference sequence). The CDR3 loop reads CASSSAQGRGNQPQHF. CDR3 coding DNA: TGTGCCAGTAGTAGCGCCCAGGGCAGGGGCAATCAGCCCCAGCATTTT.

V usage is TRBV5-4 and J usage is TRBJ2-7; TRBD1 matches 10 bases. CDR1 is SGHNT and CDR2 is YYREEE in the germline V gene (reference sequence). J was trimmed by 7 bases and V by 4 bases; bases with no gene match: 14. This CDR3 is 16 amino acids long. CDR3 loop: CASSPGDRGGIREQYF. CDR3 in DNA: TGTGCCAGCAGCCCCGGGGACAGGGGTGGAATTAGGGAGCAGTACTTC.

The chain carries TRBV6-5 and TRBJ1-1; TRBD1 matches at 7 bases. This CDR3 region has 16 residues. Germline CDR1 and CDR2: MNHEY and SVGAGI. V was pared by 2 bases and J by 6 bases, with 12 bases of the junction left unmatched. CDR3 sequence (DNA): TGTGCCAGCAGTTACCTTCGTGGTGGGACAGTACCTGAAGCTTTCTTT. It is translated as CASSYLRGGTVPEAFF.

This chain uses TRBV28 with TRBJ2-3; 8 bases align to TRBD2. Germline trimming cut 3 bases from V and 3 bases from J; bases unmatched to any gene: 2. CDR3 length: 14 amino acids. Germline CDR1 is MDHEN and CDR2 is SYDVKM. This chain's CDR3 is CASSFGGGTDTQYF. Here the CDR3 DNA reads TGTGCCAGCAGTTTCGGGGGGGGGACAGATACGCAGTATTTT.